This T cell receptor (beta chain) was identified during a study of breast tumors, draining lymph nodes, adjacent tissues. Whole-study findings and limits: Luminal-like breast cancer showed significantly greater tumor-nontumor repertoire similarity than basal-like breast cancer did. Tumor T cell lymph node origin was a supported hypothesis, not proven. Tumor repertoires ranked between lymph nodes and nontumor tissue in diversity, with V and J gene preferences. The data were judged consistent with most tumor T cells coming from lymph node and expanding in tumor.

Trimming removed 2 bases at V and 8 bases at J, with 9 bases between. Germline V gene sequence: CDR1 WSHSY, CDR2 SAAADI. The CDR3 runs 12 residues. TCRdb re-called the multiplex PCR reads through MiXCR, storing one row per CDR3 protein. Here the sample spans about 21,000 distinct CDR3 sequences, roughly 40% being singletons. Details on this clonotype: The antigen is unknown.

This clonotype originated in a female donor with breast cancer. Some clones in this sample may be carry-over from other donors' samples. The chain couples TRBV10-2 to TRBJ1-1; no clear D gene. The source material was breast tumor tissue. The CDR3 DNA reads TGCGCCAGCAGTGAGAGGGCAGGAGAAGCTTTCTTT. This translates into CASSERAGEAFF.